The rows below give T cell receptor beta chains drawn from one sample of a study of tumor-infiltrating lymphocytes in localized non-small cell lung cancer. The table came from immunoSEQ multiplex PCR; TCRdb's copy has only in-frame clones and leaves some out. This table holds some 9,900 clones, roughly 80% found once. The sample consisted of uninvolved lung tissue not adjacent to the tumor. Receptors were obtained from a human donor with non-small cell lung cancer. Each CDR3 is given with its conserved first and last residue. D genes are given only for firm matches. Size is omitted from some rows. Given values are once, few, many or a class for expanded clones.

v_call	clone_size	d_call	j_call	cdr3_nt	cdr3_aa
TRBV29-1	NA	NA	TRBJ2-1	TGCAGCGTTGAAGATTCTGTAACCCGGCAGTTCTTC	CSVEDSVTRQFF
TRBV14	NA	TRBD1	TRBJ2-5	TGTGCCAGCAGCCAAGTGGGTTTCGTGACAGGGGATGAAGAGACCCAGTACTTC	CASSQVGFVTGDEETQYF
TRBV7-2	few	TRBD1	TRBJ1-2	TGTGCCAGCAGCTTACCAGGGGGGATCAACTATGGCTACACCTTC	CASSLPGGINYGYTF
TRBV6-5	NA	TRBD1	TRBJ2-7	TGTGCCAGCAGTTACCGTGACAGGGGGCCCTACGAGCAGTACTTC	CASSYRDRGPYEQYF
TRBV19	NA	NA	TRBJ2-6	TGTGCCAGTAGTATAAAGGGGGATGGGTCTGGGGCCAACGTCCTGACTTTC	CASSIKGDGSGANVLTF
TRBV4-2	NA	TRBD2	TRBJ2-7	TGTGCCAGCAGCCAGGAACGGACTAGCGGGAGCTACGAGCAGTACTTC	CASSQERTSGSYEQYF
TRBV5-4	NA	TRBD1	TRBJ2-5	TGTGCCAGCAGCCAGACAGGGTATCTGGAAGAGACCCAGTACTTC	CASSQTGYLEETQYF
TRBV29-1	NA	TRBD1	TRBJ2-3	TGCAGCGTTGAAAGGGGGCTCACAGATACGCAGTATTTT	CSVERGLTDTQYF
TRBV28	NA	NA	TRBJ2-3	TGTGCCAGCAGTCCCCCGCCAGCCTCCACAGATACGCAGTATTTT	CASSPPPASTDTQYF
TRBV9	NA	TRBD2	TRBJ2-3	TGTGCCAGCAGCGTAGGGAGCGGGGGGAACACAGATACGCAGTATTTT	CASSVGSGGNTDTQYF
TRBV11-2	NA	NA	TRBJ2-7	TGTGCCAGCAGCTTAGATGGTGCCAGATCCGAGCAGTACTTC	CASSLDGARSEQYF
TRBV7-2	medium-sized	NA	TRBJ2-5	TGTGCCAGCAGCTTTTCAGAGACCCAGTACTTC	CASSFSETQYF
TRBV6-6	NA	NA	TRBJ1-5	TGTGCCAGCAGTCAGGTGGGGGTAGGGAATCAGCCCCAGCATTTT	CASSQVGVGNQPQHF
TRBV5-4	NA	NA	TRBJ1-1	TGTGCCAGCAGCTCGATACAGGGAGGGGCTTTCTTT	CASSSIQGGAFF
TRBV5-6	NA	TRBD2	TRBJ2-1	TGTGCCAGCAGCTACATAGCGGGAGCCAATGAGCAGTTCTTC	CASSYIAGANEQFF
TRBV29-1	NA	NA	TRBJ2-7	TGCAGCGTTGAAGATAGACAGGGCGCCGGCGGGAGGAATCGCGAGCAGTACTTC	CSVEDRQGAGGRNREQYF
TRBV5-6	NA	TRBD1	TRBJ2-2	TGTGCCAGCAGCTCCATACCTCGGACAGGGTTGGCCGGGGAGCTGTTTTTT	CASSSIPRTGLAGELFF
TRBV6-5	medium-sized	NA	TRBJ2-1	TGTGCCAGCAGTTACGGAATCTCCTACAATGAGCAGTTCTTC	CASSYGISYNEQFF
TRBV5-6	NA	NA	TRBJ1-2	TGTGCCAGCAGCTTCAGGGTGGGCTATGGCTACACCTTC	CASSFRVGYGYTF
TRBV29-1	few	NA	TRBJ1-1	TGCAGCGTTGAAGCTCAGTTGAACACTGAAGCTTTCTTT	CSVEAQLNTEAFF
TRBV11-2	once	NA	TRBJ2-7	TGTGCCAGCAGCATAAGCTACGAGCAGTACTTC	CASSISYEQYF
TRBV20-1	few	NA	TRBJ1-2	TGCAGTGTCCCAGGAGCCGATGGCTACACCTTC	CSVPGADGYTF
TRBV13	NA	TRBD1	TRBJ2-7	TGTGCCAGCAGCTCGGGACAGGGGAGCTCCTACGAGCAGTACTTC	CASSSGQGSSYEQYF
TRBV10-3	NA	TRBD1	TRBJ2-5	TGTGCCATCAGTCCCCGCGACAGGGGAGGCCAAGAGACCCAGTACTTC	CAISPRDRGGQETQYF
TRBV5-1	NA	NA	TRBJ2-5	TGCGCCAGCAGCTTGGGAGGGAACCAAGAGACCCAGTACTTC	CASSLGGNQETQYF
TRBV2	NA	NA	TRBJ1-1	TGTGCCAGCAGTGAGGACACAGCGAACACTGAAGCTTTCTTT	CASSEDTANTEAFF
TRBV5-1	NA	NA	TRBJ2-7	TGCGCCAGCAGCTTGCTCCCCGTTGACGAGCAGTACTTC	CASSLLPVDEQYF
TRBV28	NA	NA	TRBJ1-2	TGTGCCAGCAATGGGGGGGCCCAGACCTATGGCTACACCTTC	CASNGGAQTYGYTF
TRBV29-1	NA	NA	TRBJ2-5	TGCAGCGTTCTGACGGGAGTAGTAGAGACCCAGTACTTC	CSVLTGVVETQYF
TRBV19	NA	NA	TRBJ2-2	TGTGCCAGTAGTCGGCGACAGGTGAACACCGGGGAGCTGTTTTTT	CASSRRQVNTGELFF
TRBV27	NA	NA	TRBJ2-2	TGTGCCAGCAGTTTCATCAACGGGGAGCTGTTTTTT	CASSFINGELFF
TRBV6-1	few	NA	TRBJ2-7	TGTGCCAGCAGCGAACCGGTCCGGGGGCCGGCCTACGAGCAGTACTTC	CASSEPVRGPAYEQYF